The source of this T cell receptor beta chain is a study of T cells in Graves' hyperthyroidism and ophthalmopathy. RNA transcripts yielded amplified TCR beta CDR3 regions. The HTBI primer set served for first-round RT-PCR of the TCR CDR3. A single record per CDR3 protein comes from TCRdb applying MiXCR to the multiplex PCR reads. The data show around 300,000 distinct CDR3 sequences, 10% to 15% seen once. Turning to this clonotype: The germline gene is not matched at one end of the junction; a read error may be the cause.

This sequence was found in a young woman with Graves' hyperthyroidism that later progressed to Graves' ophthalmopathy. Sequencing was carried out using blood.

The CDR3 region has the DNA TGTGCCAGCAGTCCTCGGTGGGACCCCTCTGGAAACACCATATATTTT. It encodes CASSPRWDPSGNTIYF. The V gene is TRBV5-1, the J gene TRBJ1-3; a weak D match, TRBD1 (5 bases). The CDR3 runs 16 residues. Germline V gene sequence: CDR1 SGHRS, CDR2 YFSETQ. The full variable domain, its missing parts supplied by reference TRBV5-1 and TRBJ1-3, is KAGVTQTPRYLIKTRGQQVTLSCSPISGHRSVSWYQQTPGQGLQFLFEYFSETQRNKGNFPGRFSGRQFSNSRSEMNVSTLELGDSALYLCASSPRWDPSGNTIYFGEGSWLTVV.